These 19 T cell receptor beta chains were sequenced from one sample in a study of OX40 agonist ivuxolimab in advanced cancers. Repertoires were generated with immunoSEQ multiplex PCR, while TCRdb's copy carries only in-frame clones and drops some. The sample has tens of thousands of clones; roughly 84% are singletons. Sequenced here: CD4+ or CD8+ T cells sorted from blood, sampled in a trial of the OX40 agonist ivuxolimab. These receptors all stem from an adult with an advanced solid tumor such as melanoma, head and neck, liver or kidney cancer.

This clone was detected only a few times. This chain connects TRBV6-5 to TRBJ1-2; D may be TRBD1 (6 bases). The length of the CDR3 is 14 residues. CDR1 and CDR2 (germline): MNHEY, SVGAGI. V dropped 6 bases and J dropped 2 bases, with 13 bases sitting between them. The CDR3 bases are TGTGCCAGCAGCGCCATACAGGGAAACTATGGCTACACCTTC. Translated: CASSAIQGNYGYTF.

The chain recombines TRBV19 with TRBJ2-1; D unclear. Trimming removed 3 bases at V and 0 bases at J, with 9 bases between. CDR1 is LNHDA, CDR2 SQIVND, per germline (reference sequence). The CDR3 covers 15 residues. The CDR3 loop reads CASSMTSSSYNEQFF. CDR3 bases: TGTGCCAGTAGTATGACTTCTAGCTCCTACAATGAGCAGTTCTTC.

V and J are TRBV27 and TRBJ2-2, with a tentative D call TRBD2 (5 bases). Germline V gene data show CDR1 as MNHEY and CDR2 as SMNVEV (reference sequence). The length of the CDR3 is 15 residues. The V gene lost 6 bases and the J gene lost 5 bases, with 16 bases spanning the gap. The CDR3 coding sequence is TGTGCCAGCAGAAAAGTGGGAGCAGGTACCGGGGAGCTGTTTTTT. This gives the protein CASRKVGAGTGELFF.

This rearrangement joins TRBV10-2 to TRBJ2-5; 13 positions match TRBD2. Germline V gene lookup returns CDR1 WSHSY and CDR2 SAAADI. CDR3 length: 16 residues. V lost 5 bases and J lost 3; bases outside the gene matches: 6. The CDR3 spells CASSYPGLAGEETQYF. Here the CDR3 DNA reads TGCGCCAGCAGTTACCCCGGACTAGCGGGAGAAGAGACCCAGTACTTC.

This clone has a handful of counts. The V gene is TRBV6-5, the J gene TRBJ2-1; no definite D call. In germline, CDR1 is MNHEY, CDR2 SVGAGI. The CDR3 spans 14 residues. V lost 6 bases to trimming and J lost 0 bases, with 9 bases between them. The CDR3, as DNA: TGTGCCAGCAGAATAGCTGGCTCCTACAATGAGCAGTTCTTC. Protein product: CASRIAGSYNEQFF.

This clone was detected a few times. The chain joins TRBV27 to TRBJ1-1, with 9 positions matching TRBD1. The ends lost 5 bases at V and 6 bases at J; junction bases unmatched: 4. CDR3 length equals 13 residues. From germline, CDR1 is MNHEY and CDR2 SMNVEV (reference sequence). The CDR3 DNA reads TGTGCCAGCAGTCGACAGGGGGGCCCTGAAGCTTTCTTT. Its translation is CASSRQGGPEAFF.

The chain employs TRBV7-9 and TRBJ1-1; D is unclear. CDR3 length: 14 residues. CDR1 and CDR2 from the germline V gene are SEHNR and FQNEAQ (reference sequence). Trimming stripped 5 bases from V and 5 bases from J, with 15 bases between. The CDR3 region is CASSRSLRETEAFF. CDR3 coding DNA: TGTGCCAGCAGCCGGAGCTTGAGGGAAACTGAAGCTTTCTTT.

V and J are TRBV7-2 and TRBJ2-3; a weak D match, TRBD2 (5 bases). V was clipped by 4 bases and J by 3 bases, with 5 bases between them. Germline lookup yields CDR1 SGHTA and CDR2 FQGNSA. The CDR3 runs to 12 residues. The DNA of the CDR3 is TGTGCCAGCAGCTGGAGGACAGATACGCAGTATTTT. It is translated as CASSWRTDTQYF. Full variable domain (missing parts from reference TRBV7-2 and TRBJ2-3): GAGVSQSPSNKVTEKGKDVELRCDPISGHTALYWYRQSLGQGLEFLIYFQGNSAPDKSGLPSDRFSAERTGGSVSTLTIQRTQQEDSAVYLCASSWRTDTQYFGPGTRLTVL.

This chain uses TRBV7-8 with TRBJ2-7; 9 nucleotides align to TRBD2. CDR1 and CDR2 (germline): SGHVS, FQNEAQ. This CDR3 is built from 17 residues. V was pared by 2 bases and J by 2 bases, with 10 bases of the junction left unmatched. The CDR3 protein is CASSLSQVTSGTYEQYF. The DNA for the CDR3 is TGTGCCAGCAGCTTATCACAGGTGACTAGCGGCACCTACGAGCAGTACTTC.

This rearrangement joins TRBV7-9 to TRBJ1-1; D perhaps matches TRBD1 (6 bases). V lost 5 bases, J lost 1 base, and 8 bases lay in between. There are 13 residues in the CDR3. Germline values: CDR1 SEHNR, CDR2 FQNEAQ (reference sequence). The CDR3 protein is CASSLGQNTEAFF. CDR3 in DNA: TGTGCCAGCAGCCTGGGACAGAACACTGAAGCTTTCTTT.

This chain links TRBV7-6 with TRBJ2-2, with D possibly TRBD2 on 6 matching bases. The CDR3 sequence is 16 residues long. The V gene lost 2 bases and the J gene lost 2 bases, with 12 bases spanning the gap. Germline CDR1 and CDR2: SGHVS and FNYEAQ. CDR3: CASSLRGRTNTGELFF. CDR3 nucleotide sequence: TGTGCCAGCAGCTTACGTGGGAGGACTAACACCGGGGAGCTGTTTTTT.

V is TRBV9 and J is TRBJ2-1; TRBD2 matches 10 bases. The CDR3 is 16 amino acids. With 0 bases clipped from V and 5 bases from J, the junction kept 5 bases outside the gene matches. Germline V CDR1 and CDR2: SGDLS, YYNGEE. CDR3 loop: CASSVAGTSDHNEQFF. CDR3 coding DNA: TGTGCCAGCAGCGTAGCTGGGACTAGCGATCACAATGAGCAGTTCTTC.

V is TRBV7-6 and J is TRBJ1-5; TRBD1 is a possible D gene (5 bases). V gave up 4 bases and J gave up 7 bases, with 8 bases separating them. CDR1 and CDR2 from the germline V gene are SGHVS and FNYEAQ. The CDR3 runs 12 residues. The CDR3 here is CASSSWDQPQHF. In DNA, the CDR3 is TGTGCCAGCAGCTCCTGGGACCAGCCCCAGCATTTT.

This rearrangement joins TRBV29-1 to TRBJ2-7; 11 nucleotides align to TRBD2. V shed 5 bases, J shed 1 base, and the junction held 7 bases outside the gene matches. Germline V gene sequence: CDR1 SQVTM, CDR2 ANQGSEA. The CDR3 loop spans 15 amino acids. In nucleotides, the CDR3 is TGCAGCGTTAAACTAGCGGGAGTCCTGTCCTACGAGCAGTACTTC. It specifies CSVKLAGVLSYEQYF.

The chain is built from TRBV5-1 and TRBJ1-1, with D possibly matching TRBD1 (5 bases). Trimming pared 2 bases from V and 1 base from J, leaving 9 bases between. The germline gives CDR1 SGHRS, CDR2 YFSETQ. This CDR3 is 14 amino acids long. For the CDR3, the DNA is TGCGCCAGCAGCTTAGAGGGGTCGAACACTGAAGCTTTCTTT. Its protein product is CASSLEGSNTEAFF.

This chain uses TRBV27 with TRBJ2-5; 7 bases line up with TRBD1. J lost 5 bases, V lost 5 bases, and 11 bases had no gene match. The CDR3 covers 15 residues. Per germline, CDR1 MNHEY and CDR2 SMNVEV (reference sequence). Here the CDR3 reads CASSPDTGEYETQYF. The CDR3 DNA sequence: TGTGCCAGCAGTCCAGATACAGGGGAGTACGAGACCCAGTACTTC.

The chain combines TRBV19 with TRBJ1-2; 7 bases match TRBD1. The CDR3 is made up of 18 amino acids. Per the germline V gene, CDR1 is LNHDA and CDR2 is SQIVND (reference sequence). With 1 base clipped from V and 4 bases from J, the junction kept 15 bases outside the gene matches. CDR3 sequence reads: CASSIGQQGIDRIYGYTF. As DNA, the CDR3 is TGTGCCAGTAGTATAGGCCAACAGGGGATCGACCGTATCTATGGCTACACCTTC.

V usage is TRBV10-3 and J usage is TRBJ2-1; the D gene could be TRBD1 or TRBD2 (6 bases each). CDR1 and CDR2 from the germline V gene are ENHRY and SYGVKD. V lost 3 bases and J lost 6, with 18 bases in between. The CDR3 has 16 amino acids. CDR3 coding DNA: TGTGCCATCAGTGAAGTCGGGGGCGCGAGGCGCAATGAGCAGTTCTTC. This codes for CAISEVGGARRNEQFF.

The chain carries TRBV5-4 and TRBJ2-1, with TRBD1 matching 10 bases. J lost 7 bases, V lost 5 bases, and 9 bases had no gene match. CDR3 length: 15 amino acids. Germline V gives CDR1 SGHNT, CDR2 YYREEE (reference sequence). The CDR3 sequence: CASRKWGQGRNEQFF. CDR3 DNA: TGTGCCAGCAGAAAGTGGGGACAGGGGCGGAATGAGCAGTTCTTC.